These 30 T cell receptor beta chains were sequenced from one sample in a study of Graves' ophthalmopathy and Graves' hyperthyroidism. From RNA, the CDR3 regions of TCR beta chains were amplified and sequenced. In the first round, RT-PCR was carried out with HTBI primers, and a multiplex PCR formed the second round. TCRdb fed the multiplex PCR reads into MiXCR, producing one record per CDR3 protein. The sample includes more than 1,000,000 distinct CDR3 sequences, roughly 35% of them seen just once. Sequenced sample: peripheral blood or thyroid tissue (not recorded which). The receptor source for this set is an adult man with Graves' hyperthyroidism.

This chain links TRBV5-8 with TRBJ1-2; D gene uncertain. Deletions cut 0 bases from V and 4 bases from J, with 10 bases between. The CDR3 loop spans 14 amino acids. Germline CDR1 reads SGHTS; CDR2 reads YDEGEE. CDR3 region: CASSLGLPGYGYTF. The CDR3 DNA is TGTGCCAGCAGCTTGGGCCTTCCGGGCTATGGCTACACCTTC. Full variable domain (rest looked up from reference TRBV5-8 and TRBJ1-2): EAGVTQSPTHLIKTRGQQATLRCSPISGHTSVYWYQQALGLGLQFLLWYDEGEERNRGNFPPRFSGRQFPNYSSELNVNALELEDSALYLCASSLGLPGYGYTFGSGTRLTVV.

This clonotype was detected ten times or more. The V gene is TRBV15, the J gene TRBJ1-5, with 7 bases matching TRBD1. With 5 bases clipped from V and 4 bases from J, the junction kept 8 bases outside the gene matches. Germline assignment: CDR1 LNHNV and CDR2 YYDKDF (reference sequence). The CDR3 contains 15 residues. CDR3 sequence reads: CATSEDLQGNQPQHF. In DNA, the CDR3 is TGTGCCACCAGCGAAGATTTACAGGGGAATCAGCCCCAGCATTTT. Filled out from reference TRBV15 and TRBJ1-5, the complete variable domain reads DAMVIQNPRYQVTQFGKPVTLSCSQTLNHNVMYWYQQKSSQAPKLLFHYYDKDFNNEADTPDNFQSRRPNTSFCFLDIRSPGLGDTAMYLCATSEDLQGNQPQHFGDGTRLSIL.

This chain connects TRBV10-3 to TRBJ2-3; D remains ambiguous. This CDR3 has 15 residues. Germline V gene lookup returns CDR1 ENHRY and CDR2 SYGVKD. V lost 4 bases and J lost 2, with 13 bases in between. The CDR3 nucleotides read TGTGCCATCAGTGGCTTACGGCAGTCCACAGATACGCAGTATTTT. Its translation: CAISGLRQSTDTQYF.

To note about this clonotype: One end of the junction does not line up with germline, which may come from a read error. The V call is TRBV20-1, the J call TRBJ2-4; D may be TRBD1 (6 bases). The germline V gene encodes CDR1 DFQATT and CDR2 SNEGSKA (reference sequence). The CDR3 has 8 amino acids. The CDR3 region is CSAHGQNF. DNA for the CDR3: TGCAGTGCCCACGGACAGAACTTC.

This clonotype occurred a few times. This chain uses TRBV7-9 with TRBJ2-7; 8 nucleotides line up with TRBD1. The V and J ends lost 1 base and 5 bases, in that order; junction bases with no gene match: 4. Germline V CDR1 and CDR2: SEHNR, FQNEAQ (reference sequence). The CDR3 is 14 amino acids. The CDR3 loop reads CASSLEQGVNEQYF. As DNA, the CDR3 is TGTGCCAGCAGCTTAGAACAGGGGGTAAACGAGCAGTACTTC.

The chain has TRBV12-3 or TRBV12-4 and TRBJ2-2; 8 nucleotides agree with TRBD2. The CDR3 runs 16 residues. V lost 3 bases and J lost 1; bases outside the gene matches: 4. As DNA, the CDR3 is TGTGCCAGCAGTTTCTGGCGGGGGGAGAACACCGGGGAGCTGTTTTTT. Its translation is CASSFWRGENTGELFF.

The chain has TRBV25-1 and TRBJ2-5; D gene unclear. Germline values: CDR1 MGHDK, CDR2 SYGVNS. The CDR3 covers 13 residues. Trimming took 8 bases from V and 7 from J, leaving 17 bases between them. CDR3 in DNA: TGTGCCAGCGTTGAAGGAATCGGCTCGACCCAGTACTTC. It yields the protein CASVEGIGSTQYF.

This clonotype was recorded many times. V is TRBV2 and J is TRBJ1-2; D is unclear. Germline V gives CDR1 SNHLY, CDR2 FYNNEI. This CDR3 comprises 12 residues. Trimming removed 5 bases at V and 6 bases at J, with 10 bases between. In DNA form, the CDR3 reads TGTGCCAGCAGTTCCGGTCTTAATGGCTACACCTTC. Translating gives CASSSGLNGYTF. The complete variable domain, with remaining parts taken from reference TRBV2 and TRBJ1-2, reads EPEVTQTPSHQVTQMGQEVILRCVPISNHLYFYWYRQILGQKVEFLVSFYNNEISEKSEIFDDQFSVERPDGSNFTLKIRSTKLEDSAMYFCASSSGLNGYTFGSGTRLTVV.

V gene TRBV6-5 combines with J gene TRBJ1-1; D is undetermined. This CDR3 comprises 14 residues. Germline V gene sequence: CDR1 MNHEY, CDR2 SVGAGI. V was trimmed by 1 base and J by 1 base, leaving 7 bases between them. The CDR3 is CASSYFRSNTEAFF. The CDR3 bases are TGTGCCAGCAGTTACTTCAGATCGAACACTGAAGCTTTCTTT.

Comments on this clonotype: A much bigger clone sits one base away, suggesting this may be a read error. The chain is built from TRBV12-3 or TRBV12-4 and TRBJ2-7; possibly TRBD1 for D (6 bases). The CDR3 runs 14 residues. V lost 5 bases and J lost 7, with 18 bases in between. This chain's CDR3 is CASSIGQRTGEQYF. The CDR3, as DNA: TGTGCCAGCAGTATAGGACAGAGGACGGGGGAGCAGTACTTC.

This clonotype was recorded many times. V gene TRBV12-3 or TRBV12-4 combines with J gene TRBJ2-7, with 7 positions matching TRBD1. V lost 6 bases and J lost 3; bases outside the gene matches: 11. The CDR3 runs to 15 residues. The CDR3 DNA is TGTGCCAGCAGGGCCCCCGGGACAGATATCTACGAGCAGTACTTC. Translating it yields CASRAPGTDIYEQYF.

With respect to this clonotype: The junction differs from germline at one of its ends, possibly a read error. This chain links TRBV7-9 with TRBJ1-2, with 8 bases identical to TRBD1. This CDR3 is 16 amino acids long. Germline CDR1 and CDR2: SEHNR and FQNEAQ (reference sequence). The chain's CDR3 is CASSQRGQGLNYGYTF. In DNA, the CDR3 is TGCGCCAGCAGCCAACGTGGACAGGGACTTAACTATGGCTACACCTTC.

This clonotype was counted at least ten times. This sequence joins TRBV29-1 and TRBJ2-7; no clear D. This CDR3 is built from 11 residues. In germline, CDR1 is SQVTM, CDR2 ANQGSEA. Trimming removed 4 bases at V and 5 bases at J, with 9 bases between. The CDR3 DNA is TGCAGCGTTGGTGGTTTTGACGAGCAGTACTTC. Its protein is CSVGGFDEQYF.

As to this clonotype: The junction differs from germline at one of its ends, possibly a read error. The CDR3 spells CASKGVRVPCVF. The CDR3, as DNA: TGTGCCAGCAAGGGGGTCCGGGTTCCGTGTGTCTTC. This rearrangement joins TRBV7-3 to TRBJ2-7, with a possible D match to TRBD1 (6 bases). The CDR3 runs to 12 residues. CDR1 SGHTA and CDR2 FQGTGA come from the germline V gene.

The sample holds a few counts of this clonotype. The CDR3 sequence: CATSRGRQFEQYF. The CDR3 DNA sequence: TGTGCCACCAGCCGGGGGCGACAGTTTGAGCAGTACTTC. The genes are TRBV15 and TRBJ2-7; the D call may be TRBD1 or TRBD2 (6 bases each). The CDR3 contains 13 residues. V was cut by 5 bases and J by 7 bases, with 15 bases left in between. Germline V lookup: CDR1 LNHNV, CDR2 YYDKDF (reference sequence).

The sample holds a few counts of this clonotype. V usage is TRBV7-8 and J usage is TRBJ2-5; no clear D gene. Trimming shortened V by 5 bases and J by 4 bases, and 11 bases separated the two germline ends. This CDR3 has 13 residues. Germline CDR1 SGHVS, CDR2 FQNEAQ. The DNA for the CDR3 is TGTGCCAGCAGCCGGAGTCAGACAGAGACCCAGTACTTC. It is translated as CASSRSQTETQYF.

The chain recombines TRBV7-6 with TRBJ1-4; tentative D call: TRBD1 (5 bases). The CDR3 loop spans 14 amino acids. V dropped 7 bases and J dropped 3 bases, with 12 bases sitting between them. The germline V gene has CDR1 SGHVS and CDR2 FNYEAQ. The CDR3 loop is CASKAQGPNEKLFF. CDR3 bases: TGTGCCAGCAAAGCCCAGGGTCCTAATGAAAAACTGTTTTTT.

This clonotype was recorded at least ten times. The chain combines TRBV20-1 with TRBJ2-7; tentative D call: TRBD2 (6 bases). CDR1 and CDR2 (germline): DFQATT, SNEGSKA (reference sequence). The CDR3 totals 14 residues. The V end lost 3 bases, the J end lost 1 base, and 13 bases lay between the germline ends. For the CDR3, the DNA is TGCAGTGCTAGTGCCGGGACTTCATCCTACGAGCAGTACTTC. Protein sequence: CSASAGTSSYEQYF.

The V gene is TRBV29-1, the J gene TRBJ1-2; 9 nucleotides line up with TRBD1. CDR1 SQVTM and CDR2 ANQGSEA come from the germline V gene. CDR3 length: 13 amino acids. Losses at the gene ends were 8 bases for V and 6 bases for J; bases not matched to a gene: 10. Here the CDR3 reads CSIPTGGKDGYTF. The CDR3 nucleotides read TGCAGCATACCCACAGGGGGCAAAGATGGCTACACCTTC. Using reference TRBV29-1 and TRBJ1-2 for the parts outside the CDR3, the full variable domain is SAVISQKPSRDICQRGTSLTIQCQVDSQVTMMFWYRQQPGQSLTLIATANQGSEATYESGFVIDKFPISRPNLTFSTLTVSNMSPEDSSIYLCSIPTGGKDGYTFGSGTRLTVV.

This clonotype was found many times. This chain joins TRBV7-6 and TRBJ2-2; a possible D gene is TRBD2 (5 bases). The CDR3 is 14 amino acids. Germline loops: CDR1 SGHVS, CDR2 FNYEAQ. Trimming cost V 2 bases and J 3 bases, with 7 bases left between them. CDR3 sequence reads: CASSLTGYTGELFF. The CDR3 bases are TGTGCCAGCAGCTTAACGGGGTACACCGGGGAGCTGTTTTTT.

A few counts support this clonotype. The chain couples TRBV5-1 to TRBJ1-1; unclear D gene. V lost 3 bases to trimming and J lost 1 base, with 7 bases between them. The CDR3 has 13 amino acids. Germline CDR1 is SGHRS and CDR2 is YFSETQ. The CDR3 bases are TGCGCCAGCAGCTGGTGCCCGAACACTGAAGCTTTCTTT. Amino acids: CASSWCPNTEAFF.

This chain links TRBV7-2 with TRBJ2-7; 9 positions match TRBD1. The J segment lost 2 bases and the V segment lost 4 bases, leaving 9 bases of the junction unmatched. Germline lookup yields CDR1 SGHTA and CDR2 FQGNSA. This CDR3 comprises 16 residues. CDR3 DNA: TGTGCCAGCAGCTACAGGGGGCAGGGGGCGGCCTACGAGCAGTACTTC. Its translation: CASSYRGQGAAYEQYF. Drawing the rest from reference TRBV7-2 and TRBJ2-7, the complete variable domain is GAGVSQSPSNKVTEKGKDVELRCDPISGHTALYWYRQSLGQGLEFLIYFQGNSAPDKSGLPSDRFSAERTGGSVSTLTIQRTQQEDSAVYLCASSYRGQGAAYEQYFGPGTRLTVT.

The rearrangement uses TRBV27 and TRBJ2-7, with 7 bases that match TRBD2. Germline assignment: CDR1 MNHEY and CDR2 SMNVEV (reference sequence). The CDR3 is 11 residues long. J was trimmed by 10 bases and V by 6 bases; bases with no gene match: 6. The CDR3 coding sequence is TGTGCCAGCAGCCAAGCGGGGATACAGTACTTC. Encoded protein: CASSQAGIQYF.

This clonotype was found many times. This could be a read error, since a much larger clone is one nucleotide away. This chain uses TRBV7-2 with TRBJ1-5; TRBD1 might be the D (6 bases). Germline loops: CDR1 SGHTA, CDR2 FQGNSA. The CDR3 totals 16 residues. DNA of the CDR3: TGTGCCAGCAGCCTCTCCGTGGGGACACCGAATCAGCTCCAGCATTTT. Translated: CASSLSVGTPNQLQHF.

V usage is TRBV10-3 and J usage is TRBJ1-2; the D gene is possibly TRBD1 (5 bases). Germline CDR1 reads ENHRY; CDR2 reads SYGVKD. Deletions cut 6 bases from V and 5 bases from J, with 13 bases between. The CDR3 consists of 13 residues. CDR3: CAISGQGSYGYTF. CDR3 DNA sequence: TGTGCCATCAGCGGGCAGGGAAGTTATGGCTACACCTTC.

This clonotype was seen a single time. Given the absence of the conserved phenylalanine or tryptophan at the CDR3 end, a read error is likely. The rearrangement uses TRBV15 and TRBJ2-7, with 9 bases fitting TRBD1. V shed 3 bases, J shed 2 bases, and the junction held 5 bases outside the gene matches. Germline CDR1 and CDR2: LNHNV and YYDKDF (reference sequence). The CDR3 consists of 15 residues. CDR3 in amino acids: CATSRGTGLAYEQYI. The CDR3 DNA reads TGTGCCACCAGCAGGGGGACAGGGCTCGCCTACGAGCAGTACATC.

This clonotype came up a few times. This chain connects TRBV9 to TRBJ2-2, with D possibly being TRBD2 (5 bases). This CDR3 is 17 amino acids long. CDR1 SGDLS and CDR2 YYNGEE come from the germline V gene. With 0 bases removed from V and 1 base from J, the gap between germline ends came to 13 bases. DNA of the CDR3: TGTGCCAGCAGCGTAGTATCCGGACTGAAGAACACCGGGGAGCTGTTTTTT. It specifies CASSVVSGLKNTGELFF.

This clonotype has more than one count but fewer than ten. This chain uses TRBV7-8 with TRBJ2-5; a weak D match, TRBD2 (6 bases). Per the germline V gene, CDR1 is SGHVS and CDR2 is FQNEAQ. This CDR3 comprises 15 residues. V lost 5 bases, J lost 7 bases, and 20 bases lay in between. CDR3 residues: CASSPPTGGQGTQYF. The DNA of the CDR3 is TGTGCCAGCAGCCCCCCGACCGGGGGTCAGGGGACCCAGTACTTC.

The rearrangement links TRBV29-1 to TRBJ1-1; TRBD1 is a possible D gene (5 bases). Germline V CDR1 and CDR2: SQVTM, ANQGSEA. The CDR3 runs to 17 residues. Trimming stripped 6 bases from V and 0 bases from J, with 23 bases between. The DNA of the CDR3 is TGCAGCGTGCAGTGGAGTGGCACCGGGGGGGTGAACACTGAAGCTTTCTTT. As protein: CSVQWSGTGGVNTEAFF.

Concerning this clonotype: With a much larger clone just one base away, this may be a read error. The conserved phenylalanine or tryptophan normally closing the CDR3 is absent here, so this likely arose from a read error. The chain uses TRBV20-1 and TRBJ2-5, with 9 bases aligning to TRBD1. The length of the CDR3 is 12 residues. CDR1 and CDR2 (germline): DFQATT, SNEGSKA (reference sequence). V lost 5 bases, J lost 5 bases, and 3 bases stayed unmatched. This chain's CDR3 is CSAWDRDETQYL. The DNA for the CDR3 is TGCAGTGCTTGGGACAGGGACGAGACCCAGTACCTC.